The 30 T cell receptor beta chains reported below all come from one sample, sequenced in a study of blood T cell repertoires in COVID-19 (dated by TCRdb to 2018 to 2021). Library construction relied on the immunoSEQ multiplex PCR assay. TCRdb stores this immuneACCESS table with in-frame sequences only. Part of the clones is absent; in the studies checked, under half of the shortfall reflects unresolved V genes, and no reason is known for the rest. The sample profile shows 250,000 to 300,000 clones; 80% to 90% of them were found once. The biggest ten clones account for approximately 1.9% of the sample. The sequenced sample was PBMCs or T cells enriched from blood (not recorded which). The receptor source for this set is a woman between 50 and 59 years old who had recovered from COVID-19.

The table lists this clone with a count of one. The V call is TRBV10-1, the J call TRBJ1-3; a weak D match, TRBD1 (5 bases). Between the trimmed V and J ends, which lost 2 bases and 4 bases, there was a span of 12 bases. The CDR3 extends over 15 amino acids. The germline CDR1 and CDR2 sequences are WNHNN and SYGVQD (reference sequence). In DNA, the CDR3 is TGCGCCAGCAGTGAGAATACCAGGGCCGGAAACACCATATATTTT. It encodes CASSENTRAGNTIYF.

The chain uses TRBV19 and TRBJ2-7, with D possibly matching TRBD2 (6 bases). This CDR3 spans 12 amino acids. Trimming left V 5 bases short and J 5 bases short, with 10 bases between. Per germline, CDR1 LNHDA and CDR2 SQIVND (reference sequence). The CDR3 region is CASSWGENEQYF. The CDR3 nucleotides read TGTGCCAGTAGTTGGGGGGAAAACGAGCAGTACTTC.

CDR3 sequence reads: CASSPLVGGTGELFF. The CDR3, as DNA: TGCGCCAGCAGCCCACTTGTAGGGGGCACCGGGGAGCTGTTTTTT. The chain carries TRBV5-1 and TRBJ2-2, with D perhaps TRBD1 (6 bases). Trimming removed 4 bases at V and 4 bases at J, with 14 bases between. This CDR3 region has 15 residues. In germline, CDR1 is SGHRS, CDR2 YFSETQ. Variable domain in full (rest from reference TRBV5-1 and TRBJ2-2): KAGVTQTPRYLIKTRGQQVTLSCSPISGHRSVSWYQQTPGQGLQFLFEYFSETQRNKGNFPGRFSGRQFSNSRSEMNVSTLELGDSALYLCASSPLVGGTGELFFGEGSRLTVL.

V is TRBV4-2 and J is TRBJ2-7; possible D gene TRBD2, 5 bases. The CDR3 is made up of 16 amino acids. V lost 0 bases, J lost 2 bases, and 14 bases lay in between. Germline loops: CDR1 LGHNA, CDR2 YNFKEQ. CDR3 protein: CASSQDRAGNTYEQYF. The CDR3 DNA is TGTGCCAGCAGCCAAGATCGGGCCGGGAACACCTACGAGCAGTACTTC.

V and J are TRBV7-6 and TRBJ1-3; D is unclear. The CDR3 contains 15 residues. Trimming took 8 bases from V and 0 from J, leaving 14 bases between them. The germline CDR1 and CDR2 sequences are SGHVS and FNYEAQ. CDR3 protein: CASGLDLSSGNTIYF. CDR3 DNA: TGTGCCAGCGGACTTGACTTAAGCTCTGGAAACACCATATATTTT.

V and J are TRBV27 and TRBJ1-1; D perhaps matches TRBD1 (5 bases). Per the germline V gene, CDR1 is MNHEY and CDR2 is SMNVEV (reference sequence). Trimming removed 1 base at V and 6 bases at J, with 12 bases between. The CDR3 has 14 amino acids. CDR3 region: CASSLWGVGSEAFF. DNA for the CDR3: TGTGCCAGCAGTTTATGGGGGGTAGGCTCTGAAGCTTTCTTT.

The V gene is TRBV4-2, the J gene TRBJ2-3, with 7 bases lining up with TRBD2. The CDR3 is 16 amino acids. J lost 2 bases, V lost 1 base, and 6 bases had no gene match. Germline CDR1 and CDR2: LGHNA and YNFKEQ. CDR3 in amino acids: CASSQVAGLITDTQYF. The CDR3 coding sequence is TGTGCCAGCAGCCAAGTAGCGGGCTTGATCACAGATACGCAGTATTTT.

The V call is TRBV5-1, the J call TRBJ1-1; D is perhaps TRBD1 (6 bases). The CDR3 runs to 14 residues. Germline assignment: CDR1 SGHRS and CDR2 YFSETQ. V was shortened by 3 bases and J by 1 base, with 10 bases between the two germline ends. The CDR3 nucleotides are TGCGCCAGCAGCTCAGGGGTGGGGAACACTGAAGCTTTCTTT. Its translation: CASSSGVGNTEAFF.

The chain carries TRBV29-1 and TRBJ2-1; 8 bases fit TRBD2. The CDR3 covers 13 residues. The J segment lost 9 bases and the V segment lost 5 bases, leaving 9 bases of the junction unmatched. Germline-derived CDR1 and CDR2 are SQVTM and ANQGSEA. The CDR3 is CSVWTSLGSEQFF. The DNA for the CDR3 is TGCAGCGTTTGGACTAGCTTGGGTAGTGAGCAGTTCTTC.

The CDR3 DNA reads as TGTGCCAGCAGTGAACAGGGAAGGTACGAGCAGTACTTC. The encoded protein is CASSEQGRYEQYF. V usage is TRBV6-1 and J usage is TRBJ2-7; perhaps TRBD1 as D (5 bases). CDR3 length: 13 amino acids. The V gene's germline CDR1 is MNHNS and CDR2 SASEGT. V dropped 2 bases and J dropped 4 bases, with 9 bases sitting between them.

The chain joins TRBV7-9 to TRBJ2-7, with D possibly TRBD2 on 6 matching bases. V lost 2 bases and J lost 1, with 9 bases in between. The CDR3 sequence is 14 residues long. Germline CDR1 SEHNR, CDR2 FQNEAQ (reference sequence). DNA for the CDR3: TGTGCCAGCAGCTTACTAGCGACGTCCTACGAGCAGTACTTC. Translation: CASSLLATSYEQYF.

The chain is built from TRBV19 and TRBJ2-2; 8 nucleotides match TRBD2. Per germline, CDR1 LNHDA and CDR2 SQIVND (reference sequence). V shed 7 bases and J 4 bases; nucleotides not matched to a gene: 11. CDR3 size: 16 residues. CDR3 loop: CASTSGGGLSTGELFF. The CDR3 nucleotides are TGTGCCAGTACCTCGGGCGGGGGGCTTAGCACCGGGGAGCTGTTTTTT.

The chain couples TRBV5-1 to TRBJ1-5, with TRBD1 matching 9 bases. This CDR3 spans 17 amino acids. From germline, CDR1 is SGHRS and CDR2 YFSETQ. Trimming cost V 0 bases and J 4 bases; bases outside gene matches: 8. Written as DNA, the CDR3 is TGCGCCAGCAGCTTGGAACCGGACAGGGGCTGGAATCAGCCCCAGCATTTT. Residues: CASSLEPDRGWNQPQHF.

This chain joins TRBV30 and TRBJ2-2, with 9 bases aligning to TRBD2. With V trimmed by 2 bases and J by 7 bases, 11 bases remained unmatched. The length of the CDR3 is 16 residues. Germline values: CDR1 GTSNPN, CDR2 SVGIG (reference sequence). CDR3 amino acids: CAWSKLAGAAVGELFF. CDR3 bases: TGTGCCTGGAGTAAACTAGCGGGCGCCGCGGTCGGGGAGCTGTTTTTT. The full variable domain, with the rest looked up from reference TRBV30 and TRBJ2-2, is SQTIHQWPATLVQPVGSPLSLECTVEGTSNPNLYWYRQAAGRGLQLLFYSVGIGQISSEVPQNLSASRPQDRQFILSSKKLLLSDSGFYLCAWSKLAGAAVGELFFGEGSRLTVL.

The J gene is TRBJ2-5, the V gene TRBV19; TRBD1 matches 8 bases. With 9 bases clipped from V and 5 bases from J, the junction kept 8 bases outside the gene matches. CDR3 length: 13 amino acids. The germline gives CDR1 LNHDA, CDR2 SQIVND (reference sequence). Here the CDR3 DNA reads TGTGCCAGCACGACAGGGGAGAAGGAGACCCAGTACTTC. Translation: CASTTGEKETQYF.

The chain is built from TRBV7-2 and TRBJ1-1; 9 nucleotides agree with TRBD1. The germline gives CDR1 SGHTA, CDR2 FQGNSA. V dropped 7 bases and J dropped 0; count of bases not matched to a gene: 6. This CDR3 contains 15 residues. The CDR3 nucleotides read TGTGCCAGCAAATCGGGACAGGGCATGAACACTGAAGCTTTCTTT. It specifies CASKSGQGMNTEAFF.

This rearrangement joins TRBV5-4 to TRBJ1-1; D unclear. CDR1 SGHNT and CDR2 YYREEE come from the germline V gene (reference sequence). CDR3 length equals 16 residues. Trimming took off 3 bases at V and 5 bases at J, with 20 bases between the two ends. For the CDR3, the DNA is TGTGCCAGCAGCTCCGGAAGAGGGCAGCGAGGGACTGAAGCTTTCTTT. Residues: CASSSGRGQRGTEAFF.

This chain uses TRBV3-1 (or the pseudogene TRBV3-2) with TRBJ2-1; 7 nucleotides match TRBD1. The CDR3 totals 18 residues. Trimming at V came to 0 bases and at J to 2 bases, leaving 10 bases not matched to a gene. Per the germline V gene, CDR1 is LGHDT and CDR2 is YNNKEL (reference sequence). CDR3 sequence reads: CASSQEFPTGITYNEQFF. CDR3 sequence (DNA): TGTGCCAGCAGCCAAGAGTTCCCGACAGGGATCACCTACAATGAGCAGTTCTTC.

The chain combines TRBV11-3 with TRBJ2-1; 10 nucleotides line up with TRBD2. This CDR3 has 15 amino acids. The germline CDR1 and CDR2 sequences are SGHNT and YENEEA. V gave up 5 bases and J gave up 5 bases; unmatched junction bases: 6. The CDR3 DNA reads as TGTGCCAGCAGCCAGGGACTAGCGCCAAACAATGAGCAGTTCTTC. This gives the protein CASSQGLAPNNEQFF.

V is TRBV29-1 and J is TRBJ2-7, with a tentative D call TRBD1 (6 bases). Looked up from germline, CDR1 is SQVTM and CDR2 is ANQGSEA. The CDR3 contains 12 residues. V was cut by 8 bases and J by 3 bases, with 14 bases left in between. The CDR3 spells CSTRGSSYEQYF. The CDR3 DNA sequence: TGCAGCACCAGGGGTTCAAGCTACGAGCAGTACTTC.

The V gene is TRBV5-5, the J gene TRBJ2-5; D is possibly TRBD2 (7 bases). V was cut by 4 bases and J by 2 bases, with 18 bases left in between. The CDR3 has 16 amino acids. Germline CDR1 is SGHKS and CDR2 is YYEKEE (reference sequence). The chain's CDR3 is CASSVRQRGQQETQYF. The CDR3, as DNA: TGTGCCAGCAGCGTCAGGCAGCGGGGACAACAAGAGACCCAGTACTTC. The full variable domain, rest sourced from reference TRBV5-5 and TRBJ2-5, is DAGVTQSPTHLIKTRGQQVTLRCSPISGHKSVSWYQQVLGQGPQFIFQYYEKEERGRGNFPDRFSARQFPNYSSELNVNALLLGDSALYLCASSVRQRGQQETQYFGPGTRLLVL.

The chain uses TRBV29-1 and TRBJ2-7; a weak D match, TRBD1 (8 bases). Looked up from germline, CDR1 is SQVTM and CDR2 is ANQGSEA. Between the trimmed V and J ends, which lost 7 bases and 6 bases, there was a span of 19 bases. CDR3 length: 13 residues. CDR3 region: CSAETGGGFEQYF. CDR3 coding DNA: TGCAGCGCCGAAACAGGGGGGGGTTTCGAGCAGTACTTC.

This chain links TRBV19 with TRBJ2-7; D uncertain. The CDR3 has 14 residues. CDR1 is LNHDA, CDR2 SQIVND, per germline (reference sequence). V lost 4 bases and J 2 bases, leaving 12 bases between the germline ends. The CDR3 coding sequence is TGTGCCAGTAGTACCCCGGGTCGACCCTACGAGCAGTACTTC. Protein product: CASSTPGRPYEQYF.

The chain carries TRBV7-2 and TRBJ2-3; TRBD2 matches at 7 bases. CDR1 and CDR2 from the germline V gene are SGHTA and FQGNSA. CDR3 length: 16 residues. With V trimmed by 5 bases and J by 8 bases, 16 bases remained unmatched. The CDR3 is CASSPPPGLLGGTQYF. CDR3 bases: TGTGCCAGCAGCCCCCCTCCGGGACTATTGGGGGGTACGCAGTATTTT.

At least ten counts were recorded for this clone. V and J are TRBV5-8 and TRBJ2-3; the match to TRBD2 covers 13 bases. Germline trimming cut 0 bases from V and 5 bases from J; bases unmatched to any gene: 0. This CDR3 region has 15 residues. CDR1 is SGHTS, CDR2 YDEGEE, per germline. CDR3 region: CASSLGLAGGDTQYF. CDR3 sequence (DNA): TGTGCCAGCAGCTTGGGACTAGCGGGAGGAGATACGCAGTATTTT.

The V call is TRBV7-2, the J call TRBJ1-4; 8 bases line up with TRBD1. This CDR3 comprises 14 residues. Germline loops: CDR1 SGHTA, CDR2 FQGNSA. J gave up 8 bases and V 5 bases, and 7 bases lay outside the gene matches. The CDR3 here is CASSLDRVGEKLFF. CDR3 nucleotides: TGTGCCAGCAGCCTGGACAGGGTTGGGGAAAAACTGTTTTTT.

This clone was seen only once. The CDR3 DNA follows: TGTGCCAGCTCACCCGCGCGGGGATCTGAGCAGTTCTTC. It translates to CASSPARGSEQFF. The chain couples TRBV18 to TRBJ2-1; weak D call: TRBD2 (6 bases). Germline CDR1 KGHSH, CDR2 LQKENI. V lost 3 bases to trimming and J lost 9 bases, with 12 bases between them. This CDR3 has 13 residues.

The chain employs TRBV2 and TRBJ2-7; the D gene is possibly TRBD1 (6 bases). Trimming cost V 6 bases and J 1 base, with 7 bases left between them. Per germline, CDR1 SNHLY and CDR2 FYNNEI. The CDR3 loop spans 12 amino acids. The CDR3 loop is CASRGTSYEQYF. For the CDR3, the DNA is TGTGCCAGCAGGGGGACATCCTACGAGCAGTACTTC.

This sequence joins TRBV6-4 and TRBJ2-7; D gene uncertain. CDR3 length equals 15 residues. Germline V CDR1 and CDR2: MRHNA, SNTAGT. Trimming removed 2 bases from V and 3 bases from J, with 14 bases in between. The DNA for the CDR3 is TGTGCCAGCAGTGACATGGGCTTGAAGAGCTACGAGCAGTACTTC. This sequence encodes CASSDMGLKSYEQYF.

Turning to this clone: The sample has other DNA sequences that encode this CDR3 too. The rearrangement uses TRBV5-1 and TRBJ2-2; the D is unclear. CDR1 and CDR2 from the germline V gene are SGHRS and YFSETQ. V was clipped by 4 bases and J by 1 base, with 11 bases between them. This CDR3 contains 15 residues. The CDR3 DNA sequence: TGCGCCAGCAGCCCGCTTGCGGTGAACACCGGGGAGCTGTTTTTT. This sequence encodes CASSPLAVNTGELFF.